The entry below describes one TCR beta chain. What it binds is not known. The data are from a study of blood T cells in healthy people across ages. Using a J-beta primer mix together with a sample-barcoded 5' primer, a second PCR was run for roughly 6 to 12 cycles. Every molecule of cDNA carried a tag from a template-switch adaptor with 12 random nucleotides. Any given sample supplied a minimum of 3 million CDR3-containing paired-end reads. TCRdb reanalysed the 5' RACE reads using MiXCR and keeps one entry per CDR3 protein. This table has about 1.6 million distinct CDR3 sequences, almost 35% appearing once. The CDR3 totals 18 residues. V shed 3 bases, J shed 2 bases, and the junction held 13 bases outside the gene matches. CDR1 is MNHEY and CDR2 is SVGEGT in the germline V gene. Findings and limits, study-wide: Per-million-T-cell TCR beta diversity fell roughly linearly with age.

Those donating, healthy Caucasian individuals from Russia, were aged about 6 to 100. Source material: blood. This sequence was found in a woman between 25 and 40 years old in good health. The rearrangement joins TRBV6-2 or TRBV6-3 to TRBJ1-5, with 7 positions matching TRBD1. The CDR3 region is CASSYERNRGHGNQPQHF. The CDR3 DNA reads as TGTGCCAGCAGTTATGAGAGAAACAGGGGACATGGCAATCAGCCCCAGCATTTT.